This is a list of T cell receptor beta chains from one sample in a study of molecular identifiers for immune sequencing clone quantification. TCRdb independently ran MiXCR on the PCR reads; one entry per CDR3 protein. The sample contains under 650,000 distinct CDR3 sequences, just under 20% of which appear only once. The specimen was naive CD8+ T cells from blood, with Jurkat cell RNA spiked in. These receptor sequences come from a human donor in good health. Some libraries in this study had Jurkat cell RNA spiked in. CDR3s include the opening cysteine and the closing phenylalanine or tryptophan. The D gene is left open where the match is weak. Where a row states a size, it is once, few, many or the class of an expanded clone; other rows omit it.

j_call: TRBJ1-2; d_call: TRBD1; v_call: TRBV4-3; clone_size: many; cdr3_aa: CASSQGTGFRDYYGYTF; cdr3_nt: TGCGCCAGCAGCCAAGGGACAGGGTTTCGCGATTACTATGGCTACACCTTC
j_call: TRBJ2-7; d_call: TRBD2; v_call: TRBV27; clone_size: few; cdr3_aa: CASSSQTSGRDEQYF; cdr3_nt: TGTGCCAGCAGTTCCCAGACTAGCGGGAGAGATGAGCAGTACTTC
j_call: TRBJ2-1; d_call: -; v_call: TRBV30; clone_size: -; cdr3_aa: CAWGGASGSYNEQFF; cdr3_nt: TGTGCCTGGGGGGGGGCGAGCGGCTCCTACAATGAGCAGTTCTTC
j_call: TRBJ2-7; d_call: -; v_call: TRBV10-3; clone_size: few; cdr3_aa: CAISGVESSSSYEQYF; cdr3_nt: TGTGCCATCAGTGGGGTGGAGTCCTCATCCTCCTACGAGCAGTACTTC
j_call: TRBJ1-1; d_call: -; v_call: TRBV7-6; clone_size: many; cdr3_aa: CASSPRTVSTEAFF; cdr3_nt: TGTGCCAGCAGCCCCCGGACAGTTTCCACTGAAGCTTTCTTT
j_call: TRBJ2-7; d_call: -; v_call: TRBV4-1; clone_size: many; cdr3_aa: CASSQERALSSYEQYF; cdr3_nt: TGCGCCAGCAGCCAAGAGAGGGCCCTCAGCTCCTACGAGCAGTACTTC
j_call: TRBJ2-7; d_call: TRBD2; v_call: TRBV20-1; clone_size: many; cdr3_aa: CSARDLTSGGYEQYF; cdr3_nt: TGCAGTGCTAGAGATTTGACTAGCGGGGGATACGAGCAGTACTTC
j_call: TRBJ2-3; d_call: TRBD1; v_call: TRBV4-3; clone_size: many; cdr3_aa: CASSQVLGQKISSTDTQYF; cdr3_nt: TGCGCCAGCAGCCAAGTCTTGGGACAGAAGATTTCTAGCACAGATACGCAGTATTTT
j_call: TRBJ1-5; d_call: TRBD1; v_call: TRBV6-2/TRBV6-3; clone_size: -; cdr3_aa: CASSYSIGTGDNQPQHF; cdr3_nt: TGTGCCAGCAGTTACTCGATAGGGACAGGGGACAATCAGCCCCAGCATTTT
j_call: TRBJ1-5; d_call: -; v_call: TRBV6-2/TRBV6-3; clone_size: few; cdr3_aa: CASSYVSQPQHF; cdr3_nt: TGTGCCAGCAGTTACGTATCCCAGCCCCAGCATTTT
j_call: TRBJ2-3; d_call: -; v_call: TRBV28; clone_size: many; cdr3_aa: CASSHEAYTDTQYF; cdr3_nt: TGTGCCAGCAGCCATGAGGCATACACAGATACGCAGTATTTT
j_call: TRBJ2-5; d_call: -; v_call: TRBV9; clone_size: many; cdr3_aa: CASSVAGSLGETQYF; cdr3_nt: TGTGCCAGCAGCGTAGCCGGCTCCTTGGGGGAGACCCAGTACTTC
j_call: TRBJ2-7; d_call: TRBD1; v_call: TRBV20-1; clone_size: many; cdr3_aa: CSAWTGGSYEQYF; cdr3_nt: TGCAGTGCCTGGACAGGGGGTTCCTACGAGCAGTACTTC
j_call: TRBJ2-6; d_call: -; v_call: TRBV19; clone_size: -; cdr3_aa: CASSPNTRGANVLTF; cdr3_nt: TGTGCCAGTAGTCCAAACACACGGGGGGCCAACGTCCTGACTTTC
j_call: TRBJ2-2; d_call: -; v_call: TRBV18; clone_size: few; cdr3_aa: CASSPPRLGANTGELFF; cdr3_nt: TGTGCCAGCTCACCACCCCGGCTAGGAGCGAACACCGGGGAGCTGTTTTTT
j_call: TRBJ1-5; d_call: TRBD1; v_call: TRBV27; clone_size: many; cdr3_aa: CASSPQGATQPQHF; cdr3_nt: TGTGCCAGCAGTCCCCAGGGGGCGACTCAGCCCCAGCATTTT
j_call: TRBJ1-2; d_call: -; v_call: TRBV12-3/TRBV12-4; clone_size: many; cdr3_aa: CASSWVPSTIGYTF; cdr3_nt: TGTGCCAGCAGTTGGGTCCCGAGTACTATAGGCTACACCTTC
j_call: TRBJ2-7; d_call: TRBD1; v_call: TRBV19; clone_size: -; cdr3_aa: CASTAGTGSPYEQYF; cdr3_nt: TGTGCCAGTACTGCAGGGACAGGGTCCCCCTACGAGCAGTACTTC
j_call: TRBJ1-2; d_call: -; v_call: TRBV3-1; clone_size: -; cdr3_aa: CASSQGRGTYGYTF; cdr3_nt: TGTGCCAGCAGCCAAGGACGGGGTACCTATGGCTACACCTTC
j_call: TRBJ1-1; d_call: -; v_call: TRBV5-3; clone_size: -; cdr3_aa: CASGPGSTEAFF; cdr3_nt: TGTGCCAGCGGCCCGGGCTCCACTGAAGCTTTCTTT